This TCR beta chain derives from a study of T cells after yellow fever vaccination. Regarding the study as a whole: Reappearance after the booster was seen for most primary-vaccination clones, at 95% to 97% CD4 and about 90% CD8. Of the clonotypes, a small share occurred in both CD4 and CD8 compartments. Although the secondary response was weaker, it peaked faster, at day 5 versus 15.

Comment on this clonotype: The antigen remains unidentified.

TCR cDNA was made by 5'RACE template switching, adding a universal primer site and UMIs. TCRdb re-analysed the 5' RACE reads in MiXCR, keeping a single row per CDR3 protein. The table shows 230,000 or so distinct CDR3 sequences, with around 6.7% occurring only once. The CDR3 consists of 15 residues. With V trimmed by 1 base and J by 4 bases, 3 bases remained unmatched. Germline assignment: CDR1 LNHNV and CDR2 YYDKDF (reference sequence). This TCR derives from a man under 40 who received the YFV17D yellow fever vaccine. The material sequenced was CD4+ T cells sorted from PBMCs, taken on the day of the yellow fever booster vaccination. The chain couples TRBV15 to TRBJ2-5; 10 nucleotides agree with TRBD2. The CDR3 protein is CATSRGLAGAETQYF. The DNA of the CDR3 is TGTGCCACCAGCAGAGGGCTAGCGGGAGCAGAGACCCAGTACTTC. The whole variable domain, remainder taken from reference TRBV15 and TRBJ2-5, is DAMVIQNPRYQVTQFGKPVTLSCSQTLNHNVMYWYQQKSSQAPKLLFHYYDKDFNNEADTPDNFQSRRPNTSFCFLDIRSPGLGDTAMYLCATSRGLAGAETQYFGPGTRLLVL.